Presented here are 22 T cell receptor beta chains from one specimen sequenced in a study of blood T cell dynamics during melanoma immunotherapy. Study findings and constraints: Among sorted CD8+ subsets, immune-effector cells had the highest clonality and cell-free DNA similarity.

Time point meaning: pre-treatment baseline. Memory T cells counted as immune-effector cells when CD3+ CD4- CD8+ CD45RA- CD45RO-high CD27- CCR7-. The antigens of these receptors remain unknown. Measured with immunoSEQ multiplex PCR; TCRdb has only the in-frame clones, and not every one. The data contain over a thousand clones, roughly four fifths of them singletons. Sequencing was performed on CD8+ T cells from blood, taken from a patient treated with checkpoint blockade. These receptors were collected from a human donor with melanoma.

The chain links TRBV5-5 to TRBJ2-7; TRBD1 matches at 7 bases. This CDR3 is built from 13 residues. Losses at the gene ends were 5 bases for V and 3 bases for J; bases not matched to a gene: 5. In germline, CDR1 is SGHKS, CDR2 YYEKEE (reference sequence). The CDR3, as DNA: TGTGCCAGCAGATCGGGACAGAACTACGAGCAGTACTTC. Its translation: CASRSGQNYEQYF.

This clone was observed a few times. This chain connects TRBV7-9 to TRBJ1-5; unclear D gene. CDR3 length: 15 amino acids. Germline CDR1 SEHNR, CDR2 FQNEAQ (reference sequence). V was shortened by 5 bases and J by 2 bases, with 13 bases between the two germline ends. The CDR3 is CASSRTAAGNQPQHF. DNA of the CDR3: TGTGCCAGCAGCAGGACGGCGGCGGGCAATCAGCCCCAGCATTTT.

V is TRBV4-1 and J is TRBJ1-2; tentative D call: TRBD1 (6 bases). The V gene's germline CDR1 is MGHRA and CDR2 YSYEKL. The CDR3 runs 14 residues. The V gene lost 0 bases and the J gene lost 8 bases, with 13 bases spanning the gap. CDR3: CASSQDRFTGGYTF. The CDR3 DNA sequence: TGCGCCAGCAGCCAAGATAGGTTTACAGGGGGCTACACCTTC.

The chain joins TRBV2 to TRBJ2-5; D perhaps matches TRBD2 (5 bases). The CDR3 runs to 13 residues. The germline CDR1 and CDR2 sequences are SNHLY and FYNNEI. V lost 3 bases and J lost 5, with 10 bases in between. DNA for the CDR3: TGTGCCAGCAGTGATTGGGGAGAGGAGACCCAGTACTTC. Translated: CASSDWGEETQYF.

The J gene is TRBJ1-1, the V gene TRBV5-1, with 9 bases matching TRBD1. The CDR3 totals 17 residues. V lost 1 base and J lost 0; bases outside the gene matches: 7. Germline-derived CDR1 and CDR2 are SGHRS and YFSETQ. CDR3 coding DNA: TGCGCCAGCAGCTTGAAGGGGACAGGGACGATGAACACTGAAGCTTTCTTT. This encodes CASSLKGTGTMNTEAFF.

The rearrangement uses TRBV6-6 and TRBJ2-1; 7 bases map to TRBD2. This CDR3 contains 15 residues. Unmatched junction bases numbered 8, after V lost 5 bases and J lost 4 bases. Germline-derived CDR1 and CDR2 are MNHNY and SVGAGI (reference sequence). For the CDR3, the DNA is TGTGCCAGCAGTATAGCTAGCGGAGCGTACAATGAGCAGTTCTTC. Translating it yields CASSIASGAYNEQFF.

To note about this clone: A read error may produce the germline difference seen at one junction end. The rearrangement joins TRBV4-1 to TRBJ2-2; D possibly corresponds to TRBD2 (5 bases). This CDR3 comprises 19 residues. CDR1 MGHRA and CDR2 YSYEKL come from the germline V gene. The CDR3 DNA reads TGCGCCAGCAGTCGCGGACCCAAAGGCTTTGGAGTTAAACACCGGGGAGCTGTTTTT. Amino acids: CASSRGPKGFGVKHRGAVF.

The gene calls are TRBV9 and TRBJ2-2; TRBD2 aligns across 14 bases. V dropped 5 bases and J dropped 5; count of bases not matched to a gene: 2. The length of the CDR3 is 15 residues. In germline, CDR1 is SGDLS, CDR2 YYNGEE. CDR3 protein: CASRGLAGETGELFF. DNA of the CDR3: TGTGCCAGCAGGGGACTAGCGGGAGAGACCGGGGAGCTGTTTTTT.

The rearrangement links TRBV5-5 to TRBJ2-1, with TRBD2 as a possible D gene (5 bases). Germline CDR1 is SGHKS and CDR2 is YYEKEE (reference sequence). V was clipped by 0 bases and J by 10 bases, with 14 bases between them. This CDR3 comprises 14 residues. In nucleotides, the CDR3 is TGTGCCAGCAGCTTGGTAGCGTCCCGTCTGGAGCAGTTCTTC. This sequence encodes CASSLVASRLEQFF.

J is TRBJ2-1 and V is TRBV25-1; D gene uncertain. Trimming shortened V by 3 bases and J by 6 bases, and 9 bases separated the two germline ends. Looked up from germline, CDR1 is MGHDK and CDR2 is SYGVNS. The CDR3 is made up of 13 amino acids. The chain's CDR3 is CASSDAVFNEQFF. CDR3 sequence (DNA): TGTGCCAGCAGTGACGCGGTCTTCAATGAGCAGTTCTTC.

J is TRBJ1-1 and V is TRBV5-4; possible D gene TRBD1, 6 bases. Trimming cost V 3 bases and J 1 base, with 13 bases left between them. Per the germline V gene, CDR1 is SGHNT and CDR2 is YYREEE (reference sequence). This CDR3 has 15 amino acids. DNA of the CDR3: TGTGCCAGCAGCTACCCAGGGGAAAGGAACACTGAAGCTTTCTTT. This translates into CASSYPGERNTEAFF.

V and J are TRBV27 and TRBJ1-1, with TRBD1 identical over 8 bases. CDR1 MNHEY and CDR2 SMNVEV come from the germline V gene (reference sequence). The V segment lost 5 bases and the J segment 11 bases; nucleotides outside the gene matches: 7. CDR3 size: 12 residues. CDR3 in DNA: TGTGCCAGCAGTACCCGACAGGGGCGGGCTTTCTTT. It codes for CASSTRQGRAFF.

V is TRBV19 and J is TRBJ2-1; D is unclear. This CDR3 is 18 amino acids long. Looked up from germline, CDR1 is LNHDA and CDR2 is SQIVND (reference sequence). The V and J ends lost 2 bases and 2 bases respectively, with 19 bases between them. The CDR3 DNA sequence: TGTGCCAGTAGTATAAACCCTCGGACGGACCTTCCCTACAATGAGCAGTTCTTC. It codes for CASSINPRTDLPYNEQFF.

The V call is TRBV7-6, the J call TRBJ2-4; possible D gene TRBD2, 5 bases. The CDR3 is 19 residues long. Between the trimmed V and J ends, which lost 0 bases and 1 base, there was a span of 19 bases. Germline values: CDR1 SGHVS, CDR2 FNYEAQ. CDR3 DNA: TGTGCCAGCAGCTTAGCCACGGACGGACTTCCTACGGCCAAAAACATTCAGTACTTC. It translates to CASSLATDGLPTAKNIQYF.

This clone is large in the sample. The chain links TRBV27 to TRBJ2-1; TRBD2 matches 13 bases. The CDR3 has 17 amino acids. V shed 5 bases, J shed 4 bases, and the junction held 8 bases outside the gene matches. The germline V gene has CDR1 MNHEY and CDR2 SMNVEV (reference sequence). The DNA for the CDR3 is TGTGCCAGCAGTGAAACAGGGACTAGCGGGGTATACAATGAGCAGTTCTTC. Amino acids: CASSETGTSGVYNEQFF.

This clone occurred a few times. The chain uses TRBV7-9 and TRBJ2-3; TRBD2 matches at 7 bases. The CDR3 is 14 residues long. CDR1 and CDR2 (germline): SEHNR, FQNEAQ (reference sequence). The J segment lost 6 bases and the V segment lost 7 bases, leaving 10 bases of the junction unmatched. The CDR3 region is CASTSSGGADTQYF. DNA for the CDR3: TGTGCCAGCACCTCATCGGGAGGAGCGGATACGCAGTATTTT. Full variable domain (remainder filled in from reference TRBV7-9 and TRBJ2-3): DTGVSQNPRHKITKRGQNVTFRCDPISEHNRLYWYRQTLGQGPEFLTYFQNEAQLEKSRLLSDRFSAERPKGSFSTLEIQRTEQGDSAMYLCASTSSGGADTQYFGPGTRLTVL.

The rearrangement links TRBV5-5 to TRBJ1-2; TRBD1 aligns across 7 bases. V shed 4 bases and J 3 bases; nucleotides not matched to a gene: 9. This CDR3 region has 15 residues. Germline lookup yields CDR1 SGHKS and CDR2 YYEKEE (reference sequence). CDR3 amino acids: CASSVDRSNYYGYTF. CDR3 in DNA: TGTGCCAGCAGCGTGGACAGGTCAAACTACTATGGCTACACCTTC.

This clone was picked up a small number of times. This specimen includes other DNA sequences encoding the same CDR3. The rearrangement links TRBV5-4 to TRBJ1-2; 7 nucleotides line up with TRBD1. J gave up 4 bases and V 10 bases, and 4 bases lay outside the gene matches. CDR1 is SGHNT and CDR2 is YYREEE in the germline V gene (reference sequence). CDR3 length: 11 residues. The CDR3 is CAFWDSYGYTF. The CDR3 region has the DNA TGTGCCTTTTGGGACAGCTATGGCTACACCTTC.

The chain combines TRBV7-9 with TRBJ2-5; TRBD2 matches at 8 bases. With V trimmed by 5 bases and J by 11 bases, 16 bases remained unmatched. Germline CDR1 SEHNR, CDR2 FQNEAQ (reference sequence). The length of the CDR3 is 15 residues. The CDR3 region is CASSRTTAGVQEQYF. DNA for the CDR3: TGTGCCAGCAGCCGGACGACAGCGGGAGTACAAGAGCAGTACTTC.

The genes are TRBV6-4 and TRBJ2-2; D call uncertain. CDR1 MRHNA and CDR2 SNTAGT come from the germline V gene. The CDR3 extends over 13 amino acids. V was pared by 6 bases and J by 0 bases, with 5 bases between. The CDR3 nucleotides are TGTGCCAGCAGAGACACGAACACCGGGGAGCTGTTTTTT. Translation: CASRDTNTGELFF.

This clone came up a few times. V is TRBV6-4 and J is TRBJ1-5; D not certain. This CDR3 has 14 residues. In germline, CDR1 is MRHNA, CDR2 SNTAGT. V was cut by 6 bases and J by 0 bases, with 9 bases left in between. CDR3 bases: TGTGCCAGCAGCCCCAGGCATAGCAATCAGCCCCAGCATTTT. It is translated as CASSPRHSNQPQHF.

The CDR3, as DNA: TGCGCCAGCAGCCTCGAGACAGGGTCCTGGTACGAGCAGTACTTC. Amino acids: CASSLETGSWYEQYF. The chain joins TRBV4-3 to TRBJ2-7; TRBD1 aligns across 7 bases. This CDR3 is 15 amino acids long. After removal of 4 bases from V and 4 bases from J, the junction contained 10 bases not matched to a gene. Germline V gives CDR1 LGHNA, CDR2 YSLEER.